Following are 2 T cell receptor beta chains from one sample sequenced in a study of breast tumors, draining lymph nodes, adjacent tissues. TCRdb itself ran the multiplex PCR reads through MiXCR, one entry per CDR3 protein. The sample consists of 170,000 or so distinct CDR3 sequences, 30% to 35% of them appearing once. Axillary draining lymph nodes of breast cancer patients supplied the node samples. Sequences were obtained from axillary lymph node tissue. The origin of the receptors is a female donor with breast cancer. Some clones in this sample may be carry-over from other donors' samples.

This clonotype was seen at least ten times. The genes are TRBV6-1 and TRBJ2-2; no definite D call. In germline, CDR1 is MNHNS, CDR2 SASEGT. Trimming took 3 bases from V and 0 from J, leaving 5 bases between them. This CDR3 contains 14 residues. This CDR3 reads CASSDPANTGELFF. CDR3 nucleotides: TGTGCCAGCAGTGACCCTGCGAACACCGGGGAGCTGTTTTTT.

This clonotype appeared a few times. This chain joins TRBV6-6 and TRBJ2-7, with D hard to call. The V end lost 8 bases, the J end lost 0 bases, and 8 bases lay between the germline ends. This CDR3 contains 12 residues. The germline V gene encodes CDR1 MNHNY and CDR2 SVGAGI (reference sequence). CDR3 DNA: TGTGCCAGCGGTCCGAGCTCCTACGAGCAGTACTTC. Its translation is CASGPSSYEQYF.